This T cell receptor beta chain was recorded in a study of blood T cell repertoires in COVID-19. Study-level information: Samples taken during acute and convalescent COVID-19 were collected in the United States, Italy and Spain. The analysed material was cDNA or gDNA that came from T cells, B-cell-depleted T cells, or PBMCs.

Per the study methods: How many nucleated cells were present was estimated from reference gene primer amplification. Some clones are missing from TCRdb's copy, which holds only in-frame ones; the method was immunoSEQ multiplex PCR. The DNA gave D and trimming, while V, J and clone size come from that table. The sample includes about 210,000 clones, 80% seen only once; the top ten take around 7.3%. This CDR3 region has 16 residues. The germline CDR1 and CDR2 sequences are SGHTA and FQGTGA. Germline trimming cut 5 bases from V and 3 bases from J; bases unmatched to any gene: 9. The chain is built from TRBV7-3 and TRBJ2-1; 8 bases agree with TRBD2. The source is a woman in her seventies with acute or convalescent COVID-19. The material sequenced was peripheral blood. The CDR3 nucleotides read TGTGCCAGCAGCCTTAGTCGGGGGGGCGGCTACAATGAGCAGTTCTTC. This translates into CASSLSRGGGYNEQFF. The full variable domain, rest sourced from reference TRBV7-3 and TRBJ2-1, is GAGVSQTPSNKVTEKGKYVELRCDPISGHTALYWYRQSLGQGPEFLIYFQGTGAADDSGLPNDRFFAVRPEGSVSTLKIQRTERGDSAVYLCASSLSRGGGYNEQFFGPGTRLTVL.